This record covers a single T cell receptor (beta chain). The CDR3 loop spans 12 amino acids. Germline trimming cut 2 bases from V and 10 bases from J; bases unmatched to any gene: 4. Per the germline V gene, CDR1 is MNHEY and CDR2 is SVGAGI. This sample is part of a study of lymphopenia after photon versus proton radiotherapy. The protocol was immunoSEQ multiplex PCR, while the TCRdb copy is restricted to in-frame clones and leaves out a portion. The sample consists of about 49,000 clones, around four fifths of them appearing once. The receptor was derived from a man aged 50-59 years with gastric cancer. The sequencing used peripheral blood, collected from a patient treated with photon-based radiotherapy. This chain uses TRBV6-5 with TRBJ2-7, with TRBD1 matching 8 bases. CDR3 sequence: CASSYSQGAQYF. The CDR3 nucleotides are TGTGCCAGCAGTTACAGTCAGGGGGCACAGTACTTC.